This T cell receptor beta chain comes out of a study of PD-1 blockade in classical Hodgkin lymphoma. Study-wide results and caveats: When nivolumab was started under 1 year after ASCT, patients were excluded. At C4D1, TCR diversity had climbed significantly for CD4+ cells, though not for CD8+ cells.

The assay was immunoSEQ multiplex PCR, and TCRdb's table has in-frame clones only and misses some. This sample has around 20,000 clones, with 65% to 90% found just once. Germline CDR1 reads LGHNA; CDR2 reads YNFKEQ. V shed 4 bases and J 3 bases; nucleotides not matched to a gene: 9. This CDR3 region has 16 residues. This clone has just a few counts. Its matching antigen is unknown. All the patients suffered relapse after autologous stem cell transplantation, and brentuximab vedotin exposure differed. The clonotype comes from a human donor with classical Hodgkin lymphoma. V is TRBV4-2 and J is TRBJ2-7, with 10 positions matching TRBD2. The material sequenced was peripheral blood mononuclear cells (PBMCs), taken at baseline. DNA of the CDR3: TGTGCCAGCAGCCCTTTCTCTAGCGGGGGTCACTACGAGCAGTACTTC. Encoded protein: CASSPFSSGGHYEQYF.